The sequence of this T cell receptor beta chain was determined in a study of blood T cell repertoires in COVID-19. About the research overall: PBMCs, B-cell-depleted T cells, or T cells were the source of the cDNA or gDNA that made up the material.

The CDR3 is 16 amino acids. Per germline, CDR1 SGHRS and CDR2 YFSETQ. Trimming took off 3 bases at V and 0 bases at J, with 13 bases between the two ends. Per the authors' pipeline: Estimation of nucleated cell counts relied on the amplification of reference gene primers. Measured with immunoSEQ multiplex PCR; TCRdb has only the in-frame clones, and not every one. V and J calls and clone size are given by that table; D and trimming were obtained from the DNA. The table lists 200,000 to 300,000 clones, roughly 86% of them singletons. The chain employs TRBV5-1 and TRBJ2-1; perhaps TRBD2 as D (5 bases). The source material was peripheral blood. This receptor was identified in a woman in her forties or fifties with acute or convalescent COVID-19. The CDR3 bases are TGCGCCAGCAGCTGGACCCCTGGGAGCTCCTACAATGAGCAGTTCTTC. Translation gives CASSWTPGSSYNEQFF.